The 29 T cell receptor beta chains in this list originate from one sample, sequenced in a study of shared clonotypes between healthy human individuals. Some clones are missing from TCRdb's copy, which holds only in-frame ones; the method was immunoSEQ multiplex PCR. The sample shows about 710,000 clones, approximately 72% of them seen only once. The sample was memory CD4+ T cells sorted from blood. The sample's subset: CD45RA-negative fraction. These receptor sequences come from a woman aged 25-40 years in good health.

The V call is TRBV11-2, the J call TRBJ2-3; TRBD1 agrees at 7 bases. V lost 4 bases and J lost 6; bases outside the gene matches: 7. The length of the CDR3 is 14 residues. The V gene's germline CDR1 is SGHAT and CDR2 FQNNGV. The CDR3 region is CASSSSTGIDTQYF. In DNA form, the CDR3 reads TGTGCCAGCAGCTCCTCGACAGGGATCGATACGCAGTATTTT.

V and J are TRBV19 and TRBJ1-5; 8 bases agree with TRBD1. Per the germline V gene, CDR1 is LNHDA and CDR2 is SQIVND (reference sequence). J gave up 1 base and V 6 bases, and 11 bases lay outside the gene matches. This CDR3 has 17 residues. The CDR3, as DNA: TGTGCCAGTAGACCGGGACAGGTGTTTTTGAGCAATCAGCCCCAGCATTTT. It specifies CASRPGQVFLSNQPQHF.

In this sample, this clone turned up a few times. The genes are TRBV4-1 and TRBJ1-1; no firm D call. Trimming took 4 bases from V and 6 from J, leaving 12 bases between them. The CDR3 extends over 13 amino acids. Germline CDR1 and CDR2: MGHRA and YSYEKL. The CDR3 loop is CASSPIDNPEAFF. The CDR3, as DNA: TGCGCCAGCAGCCCGATTGACAACCCTGAAGCTTTCTTT.

The chain couples TRBV14 to TRBJ2-5; D could derive from TRBD1 or TRBD2 (5 bases each). This CDR3 has 13 residues. Germline CDR1 SGHDN, CDR2 FVKESK. The V and J ends lost 4 bases and 3 bases respectively, with 9 bases between them. This CDR3 reads CASSRGWEETQYF. The CDR3 nucleotides are TGTGCCAGCAGCCGGGGGTGGGAAGAGACCCAGTACTTC.

This sequence joins TRBV6-1 and TRBJ1-5; no firm D call. V lost 9 bases to trimming and J lost 4 bases, with 10 bases between them. This CDR3 is built from 12 residues. The germline gives CDR1 MNHNS, CDR2 SASEGT. CDR3 in DNA: TGTGCCAGAGACCGATGGAATCAGCCCCAGCATTTT. It encodes CARDRWNQPQHF.

The gene calls are TRBV28 and TRBJ2-1; D assignment may be TRBD1 or TRBD2 (5 bases each). In germline, CDR1 is MDHEN, CDR2 SYDVKM. The CDR3 has 17 amino acids. Trimming pared 1 base from V and 0 bases from J, leaving 13 bases between. This CDR3 reads CASSLFPGADSYNEQFF. CDR3 in DNA: TGTGCCAGCAGTTTATTCCCCGGGGCCGACTCCTACAATGAGCAGTTCTTC.

This clone was detected only a few times. The gene calls are TRBV15 and TRBJ2-3, with TRBD1 matching over 8 bases. The ends lost 1 base at V and 1 base at J; junction bases unmatched: 4. The CDR3 sequence is 16 residues long. Germline loops: CDR1 LNHNV, CDR2 YYDKDF (reference sequence). In DNA, the CDR3 is TGTGCCACCAGCAGAGTCAGGGGACAGGGCACAGATACGCAGTATTTT. This translates into CATSRVRGQGTDTQYF.

This clone was detected only a few times. The V gene is TRBV6-1, the J gene TRBJ2-5, with 7 positions matching TRBD2. After removal of 6 bases from V and 5 bases from J, the junction contained 3 bases not matched to a gene. CDR3 size: 12 residues. In germline, CDR1 is MNHNS, CDR2 SASEGT. The CDR3 loop reads CASRTGGETQYF. The CDR3 region has the DNA TGTGCCAGCAGGACCGGGGGGGAGACCCAGTACTTC.

The V gene is TRBV7-9, the J gene TRBJ2-3; a possible D gene is TRBD2 (6 bases). The germline gives CDR1 SEHNR, CDR2 FQNEAQ (reference sequence). CDR3 length: 15 residues. Deletions cut 0 bases from V and 1 base from J, with 8 bases between. The CDR3, as DNA: TGTGCCAGCAGCTTAGCGACGGGGGGCACAGATACGCAGTATTTT. Translating gives CASSLATGGTDTQYF.

The rearrangement joins TRBV10-3 to TRBJ1-4; 10 nucleotides line up with TRBD1. With V trimmed by 6 bases and J by 7 bases, 5 bases remained unmatched. Germline loops: CDR1 ENHRY, CDR2 SYGVKD. The CDR3 totals 14 residues. CDR3 nucleotide sequence: TGTGCCATCAGGGGGACAGGGGTTTCTGAAAAACTGTTTTTT. Its protein is CAIRGTGVSEKLFF.

In its sample, this clone was seen a few times. CDR3 nucleotides: TGTGCCAGTAGTATAGGGGCAGGGGGGACCTACGAGCAGTACTTC. It specifies CASSIGAGGTYEQYF. The rearrangement joins TRBV19 to TRBJ2-7; possibly TRBD1 for D (7 bases). V shed 1 base and J shed 2 bases, with 12 bases lying between them. Germline CDR1 LNHDA, CDR2 SQIVND (reference sequence). The CDR3 is made up of 15 amino acids.

This rearrangement joins TRBV11-1 to TRBJ1-1; TRBD1 matches 7 bases. The length of the CDR3 is 14 residues. Trimming took 6 bases from V and 1 from J; bases not matched to a gene: 5. CDR1 is SGHAT, CDR2 FQDESV, per germline (reference sequence). The CDR3 nucleotides are TGTGCCAGCAGACGGAACAGGGGGAACACTGAAGCTTTCTTT. It specifies CASRRNRGNTEAFF.

The gene calls are TRBV7-2 and TRBJ2-1; no firm D call. With 1 base removed from V and 9 bases from J, the gap between germline ends came to 13 bases. The CDR3 consists of 14 residues. The V gene's germline CDR1 is SGHTA and CDR2 FQGNSA. CDR3 region: CASSLDFGVPEQFF. The CDR3 nucleotides are TGTGCCAGCAGCTTAGATTTCGGCGTCCCTGAGCAGTTCTTC. Full variable domain (outside the CDR3, taken from reference TRBV7-2 and TRBJ2-1): GAGVSQSPSNKVTEKGKDVELRCDPISGHTALYWYRQSLGQGLEFLIYFQGNSAPDKSGLPSDRFSAERTGGSVSTLTIQRTQQEDSAVYLCASSLDFGVPEQFFGPGTRLTVL.

The V and J genes are TRBV27 and TRBJ1-1; 8 bases map to TRBD1. The CDR3 length is 15 residues. Germline trimming cut 2 bases from V and 2 bases from J; bases unmatched to any gene: 4. CDR1 is MNHEY, CDR2 SMNVEV, per germline (reference sequence). This CDR3 reads CASSLTGGVNTEAFF. The DNA of the CDR3 is TGTGCCAGCAGTTTAACAGGGGGGGTTAACACTGAAGCTTTCTTT.

The chain employs TRBV7-6 and TRBJ2-2; D call uncertain. The CDR3 totals 14 residues. From germline, CDR1 is SGHVS and CDR2 FNYEAQ. The V end was cut by 0 bases, the J end by 5 bases, with 7 bases between. In DNA form, the CDR3 reads TGTGCCAGCAGCTTAGCCTTCTTAACCGGGGAGCTGTTTTTT. Amino acids: CASSLAFLTGELFF.

The chain has TRBV28 and TRBJ2-1, with 8 nucleotides matching TRBD2. The CDR3 runs to 15 residues. Germline trimming cut 6 bases from V and 0 bases from J; bases unmatched to any gene: 4. CDR1 is MDHEN, CDR2 SYDVKM, per germline. This CDR3 is CASRFTSGSYNEQFF. CDR3 DNA: TGTGCCAGCAGATTCACTAGCGGCTCCTACAATGAGCAGTTCTTC. The complete variable domain, with remaining parts taken from reference TRBV28 and TRBJ2-1, reads DVKVTQSSRYLVKRTGEKVFLECVQDMDHENMFWYRQDPGLGLRLIYFSYDVKMKEKGDIPEGYSVSREKKERFSLILESASTNQTSMYLCASRFTSGSYNEQFFGPGTRLTVL.

The chain links TRBV19 to TRBJ1-1; D perhaps matches TRBD1 (6 bases). Trimming removed 6 bases at V and 0 bases at J, with 17 bases between. The CDR3 runs 16 residues. Germline CDR1 and CDR2: LNHDA and SQIVND (reference sequence). The CDR3 DNA follows: TGTGCCAGTAGGTGGGACACAGGAGGAATGAACACTGAAGCTTTCTTT. Amino acids: CASRWDTGGMNTEAFF. The full variable domain, in which reference TRBV19 and TRBJ1-1 provide the parts outside the CDR3, is DGGITQSPKYLFRKEGQNVTLSCEQNLNHDAMYWYRQDPGQGLRLIYYSQIVNDFQKGDIAEGYSVSREKKESFPLTVTSAQKNPTAFYLCASRWDTGGMNTEAFFGQGTRLTVV.

The CDR3 loop reads CASMSGQGFDEQFF. CDR3 bases: TGCGCCAGCATGTCGGGACAGGGTTTTGATGAGCAGTTCTTC. The chain is built from TRBV5-1 and TRBJ2-1; 9 bases match TRBD1. The CDR3 runs to 14 residues. J lost 8 bases, V lost 6 bases, and 9 bases had no gene match. Germline assignment: CDR1 SGHRS and CDR2 YFSETQ.

J is TRBJ2-2 and V is TRBV4-1; 7 bases match TRBD2. The CDR3 sequence is 16 residues long. Germline values: CDR1 MGHRA, CDR2 YSYEKL. The V segment lost 3 bases and the J segment 5 bases; nucleotides outside the gene matches: 9. The CDR3 DNA is TGCGCCAGCAGCCAGGCGGCGGGAGTCTGGACCGGGGAGCTGTTTTTT. Encoded protein: CASSQAAGVWTGELFF.

CDR3 loop: CASSLATAGVNEQFF. DNA of the CDR3: TGCGCCAGCAGCCTGGCGACAGCGGGAGTCAATGAGCAGTTCTTC. The chain carries TRBV5-1 and TRBJ2-1, with 8 bases aligning to TRBD2. The J segment lost 6 bases and the V segment lost 4 bases, leaving 9 bases of the junction unmatched. This CDR3 has 15 residues. From germline, CDR1 is SGHRS and CDR2 YFSETQ.

V is TRBV5-4 and J is TRBJ2-5; D is ambiguous. CDR1 SGHNT and CDR2 YYREEE come from the germline V gene (reference sequence). V lost 2 bases to trimming and J lost 5 bases, with 7 bases between them. The CDR3 is made up of 12 amino acids. This CDR3 reads CASSFFGETQYF. CDR3 nucleotides: TGTGCCAGCAGCTTTTTCGGGGAGACCCAGTACTTC.

This clone was seen more than once but under ten times. V gene TRBV19 combines with J gene TRBJ1-5; the D is unclear. The CDR3 length is 15 residues. The germline V gene has CDR1 LNHDA and CDR2 SQIVND (reference sequence). Deletions cut 7 bases from V and 1 base from J, with 14 bases between. CDR3 DNA: TGTGCCAGTACCCGGGCAAGTCTAAGCAATCAGCCCCAGCATTTT. Amino acids: CASTRASLSNQPQHF.

Notes on this clone: A far more abundant clone sits one base away, making this likely a read error. The chain has TRBV5-5 and TRBJ2-7; 7 positions match TRBD2. The CDR3 is 14 amino acids. The ends lost 2 bases at V and 0 bases at J; junction bases unmatched: 2. Germline CDR1 and CDR2: SGHKS and YYEKEE (reference sequence). The CDR3: CASSFQRDSYEQYF. The DNA for the CDR3 is TGTGCCAGCAGCTTTCAGCGGGACTCCTACGAGCAGTACTTC.

The rearrangement joins TRBV10-2 to TRBJ2-7; perhaps TRBD2 as D (5 bases). CDR3 size: 17 residues. Deletions cut 0 bases from V and 2 bases from J, with 17 bases between. Per germline, CDR1 WSHSY and CDR2 SAAADI. CDR3 protein: CASSESGVGARPYEQYF. The CDR3 DNA reads as TGCGCCAGCAGTGAGTCTGGGGTGGGAGCCCGACCCTACGAGCAGTACTTC.

This rearrangement joins TRBV6-5 to TRBJ2-5; 9 nucleotides line up with TRBD1. CDR1 MNHEY and CDR2 SVGAGI come from the germline V gene. The CDR3 totals 14 residues. Trimming took 9 bases from V and 5 from J; bases not matched to a gene: 10. CDR3 sequence reads: CASDTGGAGETQYF. CDR3 bases: TGTGCCAGTGACACAGGGGGCGCGGGGGAGACCCAGTACTTC.

This rearrangement joins TRBV5-1 to TRBJ2-5; the match to TRBD2 covers 10 bases. Per the germline V gene, CDR1 is SGHRS and CDR2 is YFSETQ. Trimming cost V 4 bases and J 2 bases; bases outside gene matches: 8. The CDR3 extends over 16 amino acids. The CDR3 nucleotides are TGCGCCAGCAGCACGTCTAGCGGGGGCAGGCAAGAGACCCAGTACTTC. Its translation: CASSTSSGGRQETQYF.

This chain joins TRBV27 and TRBJ2-3; 14 nucleotides align to TRBD2. V was pared by 7 bases and J by 0 bases, with 6 bases of the junction left unmatched. Germline V gene lookup returns CDR1 MNHEY and CDR2 SMNVEV (reference sequence). The CDR3 is 17 residues long. CDR3 in amino acids: CASTRTSGRISTDTQYF. DNA for the CDR3: TGTGCCAGCACCCGGACTAGCGGGAGGATTAGCACAGATACGCAGTATTTT.

The chain is built from TRBV29-1 and TRBJ2-1; 9 nucleotides agree with TRBD2. Per germline, CDR1 SQVTM and CDR2 ANQGSEA. V trimming: 6 bases; J trimming: 4 bases; junction bases outside the gene matches: 7. The length of the CDR3 is 14 residues. CDR3 region: CSVATSGHYNEQFF. CDR3 sequence (DNA): TGCAGCGTCGCTACTAGCGGGCATTACAATGAGCAGTTCTTC.

V is TRBV5-1 and J is TRBJ2-3; D remains ambiguous. Germline V gene sequence: CDR1 SGHRS, CDR2 YFSETQ. V lost 0 bases and J lost 5, with 4 bases in between. The CDR3 runs 12 residues. CDR3 in amino acids: CASSLGLDTQYF. As DNA, the CDR3 is TGCGCCAGCAGCTTGGGCTTAGATACGCAGTATTTT.